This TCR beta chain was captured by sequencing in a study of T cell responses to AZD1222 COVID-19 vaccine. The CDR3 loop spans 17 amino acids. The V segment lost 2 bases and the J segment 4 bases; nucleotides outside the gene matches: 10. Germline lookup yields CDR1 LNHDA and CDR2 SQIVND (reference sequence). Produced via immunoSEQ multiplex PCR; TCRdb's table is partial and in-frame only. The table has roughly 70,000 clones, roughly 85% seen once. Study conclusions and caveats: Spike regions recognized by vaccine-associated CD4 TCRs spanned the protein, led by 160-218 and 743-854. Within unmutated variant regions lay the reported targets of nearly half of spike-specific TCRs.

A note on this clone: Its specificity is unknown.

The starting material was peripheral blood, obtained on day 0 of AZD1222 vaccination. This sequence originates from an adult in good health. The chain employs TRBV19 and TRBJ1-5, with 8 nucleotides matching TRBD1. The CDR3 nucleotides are TGTGCCAGTAGTATATATTCAGGGGGCAGTCAAAATCAGCCCCAGCATTTT. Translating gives CASSIYSGGSQNQPQHF.